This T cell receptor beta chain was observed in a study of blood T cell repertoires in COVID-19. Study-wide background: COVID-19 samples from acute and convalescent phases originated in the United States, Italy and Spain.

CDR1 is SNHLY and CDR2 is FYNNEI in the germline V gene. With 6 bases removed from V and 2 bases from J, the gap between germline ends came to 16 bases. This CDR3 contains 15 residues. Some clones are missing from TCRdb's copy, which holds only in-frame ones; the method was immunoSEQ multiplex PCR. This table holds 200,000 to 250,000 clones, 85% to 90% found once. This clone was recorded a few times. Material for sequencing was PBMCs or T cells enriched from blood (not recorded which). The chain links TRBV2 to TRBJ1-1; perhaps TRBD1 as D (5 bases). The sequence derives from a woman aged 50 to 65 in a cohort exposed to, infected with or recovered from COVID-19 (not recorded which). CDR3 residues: CASRATGTENTEAFF. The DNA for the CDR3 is TGTGCCAGCAGGGCTACAGGAACCGAAAACACTGAAGCTTTCTTT. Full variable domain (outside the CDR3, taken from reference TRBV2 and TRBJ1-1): EPEVTQTPSHQVTQMGQEVILRCVPISNHLYFYWYRQILGQKVEFLVSFYNNEISEKSEIFDDQFSVERPDGSNFTLKIRSTKLEDSAMYFCASRATGTENTEAFFGQGTRLTVV.